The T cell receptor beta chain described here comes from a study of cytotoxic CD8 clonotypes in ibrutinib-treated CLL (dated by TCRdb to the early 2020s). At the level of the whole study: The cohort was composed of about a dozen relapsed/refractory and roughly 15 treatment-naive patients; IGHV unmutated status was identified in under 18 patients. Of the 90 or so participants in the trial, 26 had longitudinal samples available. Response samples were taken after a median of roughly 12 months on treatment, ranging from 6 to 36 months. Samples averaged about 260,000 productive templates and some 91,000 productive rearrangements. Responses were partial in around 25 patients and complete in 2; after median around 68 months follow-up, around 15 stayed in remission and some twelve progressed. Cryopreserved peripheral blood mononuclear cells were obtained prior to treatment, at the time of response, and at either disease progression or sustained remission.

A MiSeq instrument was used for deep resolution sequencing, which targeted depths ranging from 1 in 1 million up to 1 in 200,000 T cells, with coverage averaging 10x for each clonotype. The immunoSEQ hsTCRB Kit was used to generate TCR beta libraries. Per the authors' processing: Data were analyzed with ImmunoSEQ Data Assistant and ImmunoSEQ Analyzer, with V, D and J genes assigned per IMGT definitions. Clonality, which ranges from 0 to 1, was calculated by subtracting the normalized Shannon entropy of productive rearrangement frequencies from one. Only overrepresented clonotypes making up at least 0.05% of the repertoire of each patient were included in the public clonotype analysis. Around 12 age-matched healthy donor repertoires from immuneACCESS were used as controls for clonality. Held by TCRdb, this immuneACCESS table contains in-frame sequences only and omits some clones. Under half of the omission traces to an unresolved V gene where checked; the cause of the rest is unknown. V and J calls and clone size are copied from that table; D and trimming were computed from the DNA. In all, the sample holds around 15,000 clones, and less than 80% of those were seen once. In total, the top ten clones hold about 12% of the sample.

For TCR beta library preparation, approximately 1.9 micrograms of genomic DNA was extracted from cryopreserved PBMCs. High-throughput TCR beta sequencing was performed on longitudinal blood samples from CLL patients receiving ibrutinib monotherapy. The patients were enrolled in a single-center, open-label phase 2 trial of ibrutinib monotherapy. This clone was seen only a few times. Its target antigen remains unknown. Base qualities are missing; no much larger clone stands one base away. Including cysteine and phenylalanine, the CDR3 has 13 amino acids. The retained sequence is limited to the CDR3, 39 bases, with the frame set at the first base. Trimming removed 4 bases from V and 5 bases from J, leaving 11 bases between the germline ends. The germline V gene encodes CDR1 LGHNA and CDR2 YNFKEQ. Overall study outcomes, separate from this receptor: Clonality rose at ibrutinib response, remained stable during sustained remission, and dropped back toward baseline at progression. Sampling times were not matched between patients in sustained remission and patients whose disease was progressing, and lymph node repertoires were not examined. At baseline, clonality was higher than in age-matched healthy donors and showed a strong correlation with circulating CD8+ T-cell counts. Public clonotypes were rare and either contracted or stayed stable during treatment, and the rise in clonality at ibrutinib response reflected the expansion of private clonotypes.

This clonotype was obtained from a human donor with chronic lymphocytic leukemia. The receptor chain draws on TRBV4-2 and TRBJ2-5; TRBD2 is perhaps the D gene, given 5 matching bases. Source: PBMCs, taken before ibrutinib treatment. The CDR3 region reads CASSLTRYETQYF. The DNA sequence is TGTGCCAGCAGCCTTACTAGATACGAGACCCAGTACTTC.